These T cell receptor beta chains were read from a single sample in a study of blood T cell repertoires in COVID-19. Using immunoSEQ multiplex PCR, the repertoire was profiled, and TCRdb retains in-frame clones only, with some absent. Of 200,000 to 250,000 clones listed, over 80% are singletons. Sequenced sample: PBMCs or T cells enriched from blood (not recorded which). The source of these receptors is a woman between 40 and 55 years old who had recovered from COVID-19. Each CDR3 is given without its conserved first and last residue.

>TRBJ2-1|TRBV7-8
ASSLRAGVSEQF
>TRBJ2-2|TRBV3-1/TRBV3-2
ASSSTSGRPGELF
>TRBJ1-1|TRBV7-9
ASSPRGTEAF
>TRBJ2-1|TRBV7-2
ASSLGARTSGRAYNEQF
>TRBJ1-5|TRBV19
ASSMSGNQPQH
>TRBJ2-2|TRBV3-1/TRBV3-2
ASSATTGNTGELF
>TRBJ2-2|TRBV7-8
ASSLGRRPNTGELF
>TRBJ2-7|TRBV7-2
ASSPRTGAIYEQY
>TRBJ1-1|TRBV5-8
ASSSIFGDRGTEAF
>TRBJ1-1|TRBV7-9
ASTPKGLLNTEAF
>TRBJ1-5|TRBV5-5
ASSLEAGREQPQH
>TRBJ2-5|TRBV7-9
ASSLSLRDQETQY
>TRBJ1-4|TRBV6-5
ASSYGGRDNEKLF
>TRBJ2-6|TRBV27
ASSSRGRGANVLT
>TRBJ2-2|TRBV7-9
ASSLATSGTNTGELF
>TRBJ2-5|TRBV7-9
ASSWPLAGVGETQY
>TRBJ2-3|TRBV7-3
ASSPSGGGMTQY
>TRBJ1-2|TRBV28
ASSGANYGYT
>TRBJ2-7|TRBV30
AWASGVYEQY
>TRBJ2-3|TRBV4-3
ASSQGTSGLETQY
>TRBJ2-2|TRBV3-1/TRBV3-2
ASSQGYGAGGELF
>TRBJ1-4|TRBV10-3
ATTGRINEKLF
>TRBJ1-2|TRBV30
ACTPHSEAGYGYT
>TRBJ1-2|TRBV5-1
ASKDTQNYGYT
>TRBJ2-3|TRBV27
ASSFRGEGTQY
>TRBJ1-2|TRBV2
ASGRQGLGYT
>TRBJ2-1|TRBV11-2
ASRLAGGSSYNEQF
>TRBJ1-3|TRBV5-6
ASSALEGTGNTIY
>TRBJ1-1|TRBV19
ASSFRGQGASEAF
>TRBJ1-5|TRBV18
ASSTQGQPQH
>TRBJ2-1|TRBV5-1
ASSLEGQLYNEQF
>TRBJ2-3|TRBV6-5
ASSSRTVSTDTQY
>TRBJ1-2|TRBV30
AWSTPGYIVYGYT
>TRBJ1-5|TRBV15
ATSRETGGGNQPQH
>TRBJ2-7|TRBV19
ASSLQGAYEQY
>TRBJ1-1|TRBV6-5
ASSYNRETEAF
>TRBJ2-7|TRBV21-1
ASSNSYEQY
>TRBJ1-4|TRBV30
AWSFSLGALF
>TRBJ1-5|TRBV6-5
ASSPVLGQFPQH
>TRBJ1-2|TRBV21-1
ASRGTRGNYGYT
>TRBJ1-3|TRBV15
ATSRAGAGNTIY
>TRBJ1-6|TRBV27
ASSLGYYNSPLH
>TRBJ2-2|TRBV11-3
ASSLGGGANTGELF
>TRBJ2-3|TRBV4-1
ASSDTSGSTDTQY
>TRBJ1-1|TRBV7-9
ASSLDIGNTEAF
>TRBJ2-2|TRBV6-5
ASSYRGQAGELF
>TRBJ1-5|TRBV4-1
ASSPHRGRSNQPQH
>TRBJ2-1|TRBV18
ASSSALAEGDEQF
>TRBJ2-3|TRBV6-1
ASSAGRTGTGGDTQY
>TRBJ1-6|TRBV12-3/TRBV12-4
ASSLSDNSPLH
>TRBJ2-7|TRBV3-1/TRBV3-2
ASSSGLAGEIRGEQY
>TRBJ2-1|TRBV2
ASSQSGRLLF
>TRBJ1-6|TRBV9
ASSVQGNSPLH
>TRBJ1-1|TRBV6-6
ASRAGQGVPEAF
>TRBJ1-5|TRBV2
ASSTRQGNQPQH
>TRBJ1-2|TRBV15
ATSRVMSAGGYT
>TRBJ2-7|TRBV11-2
ASSPTRGRLEQY
>TRBJ2-3|TRBV4-1
ASSQDHGTSGNTDTQY
>TRBJ2-2|TRBV6-5
ASSYFGGFTGELF
>TRBJ2-1|TRBV5-1
ASSLMAGSSYNEQF